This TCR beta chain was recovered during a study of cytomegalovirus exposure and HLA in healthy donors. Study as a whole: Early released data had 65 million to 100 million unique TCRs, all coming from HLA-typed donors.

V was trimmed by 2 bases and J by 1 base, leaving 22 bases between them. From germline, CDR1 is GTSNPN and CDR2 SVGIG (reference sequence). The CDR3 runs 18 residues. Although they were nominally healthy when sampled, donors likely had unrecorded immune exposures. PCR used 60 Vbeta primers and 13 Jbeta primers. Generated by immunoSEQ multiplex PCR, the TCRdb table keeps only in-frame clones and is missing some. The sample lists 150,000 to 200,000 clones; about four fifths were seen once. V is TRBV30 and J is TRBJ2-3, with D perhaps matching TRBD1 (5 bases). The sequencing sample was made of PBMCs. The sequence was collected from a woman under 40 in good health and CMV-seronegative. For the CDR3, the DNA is TGTGCCTGGAGTCCGATTAATGGTGACAGCCACGGCACAGATACGCAGTATTTT. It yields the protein CAWSPINGDSHGTDTQYF.